This TCR beta chain comes out of a study of T cells in localized non-small cell lung cancer. Broader study findings: Greater T cell density in blood accompanied longer overall survival.

Germline loops: CDR1 MDHEN, CDR2 SYDVKM. The CDR3 contains 15 residues. V was clipped by 6 bases and J by 4 bases, with 15 bases between them. For this clone: Its antigen is undetermined.

Method: immunoSEQ multiplex PCR; TCRdb's copy keeps in-frame clones and lacks some. The sample has some 140,000 clones; 89% are singletons. The sample here was peripheral blood, taken before any cancer treatment. This chain links TRBV28 with TRBJ2-2; maybe TRBD2 (7 bases). The clonotype comes from a female donor at least 60 years old with stage I lung adenocarcinoma. The CDR3 here is CASSWGGRGTGELFF. The CDR3 nucleotides read TGTGCCAGCAGCTGGGGGGGCCGTGGCACCGGGGAGCTGTTTTTT.